This T cell receptor (beta chain) was recovered during a study of T-cell reconstitution after alpha-beta-depleted transplantation in children. J gave up 0 bases and V 7 bases, and 5 bases lay outside the gene matches. Germline values: CDR1 SQVTM, CDR2 ANQGSEA. The CDR3 sequence is 13 residues long. This clonotype appeared many times. A library of TCRbeta sequences, prepared with unique molecular identifiers, was generated. TCRdb called the PCR reads again in MiXCR, with one record for every CDR3 protein. The sample has about 240,000 distinct CDR3 sequences, around 12% seen once. The sample in question was PBMCs from the stem cell graft donor, obtained from the stem cell graft. The receptor comes from a human donor who donated a stem cell graft to a child with acute lymphoblastic leukemia. The chain has TRBV29-1 and TRBJ2-7; 8 positions agree with TRBD1. DNA for the CDR3: TGCAGCGCTCGGGACAGGCTCTCCTACGAGCAGTACTTC. Protein: CSARDRLSYEQYF.